This T cell receptor beta chain was obtained from a study of patients and donors after allogeneic stem cell transplantation. The CDR3 sequence is 11 residues long. V was shortened by 4 bases and J by 9 bases, with 10 bases between the two germline ends. Germline V gives CDR1 DFQATT, CDR2 SNEGSKA (reference sequence). TCRdb redid the calling of the RT-PCR reads with MiXCR, one entry per CDR3 protein. The sample contains 150,000 to 200,000 distinct CDR3 sequences, approximately 25% of which appear only once. The material sequenced was blood, either unsorted or a sorted T cell fraction (not recorded which). The TCR originated in a human donor who was either an allogeneic HSCT recipient or a stem cell or donor lymphocyte infusion donor (not recorded which). It is not recorded whose cells these are; they may come from a transplant donor. The chain carries TRBV20-1 and TRBJ2-1; no reliable D call. The CDR3 is CSANPTGEQFF. The CDR3 nucleotides read TGCAGTGCTAACCCAACGGGTGAGCAGTTCTTC.